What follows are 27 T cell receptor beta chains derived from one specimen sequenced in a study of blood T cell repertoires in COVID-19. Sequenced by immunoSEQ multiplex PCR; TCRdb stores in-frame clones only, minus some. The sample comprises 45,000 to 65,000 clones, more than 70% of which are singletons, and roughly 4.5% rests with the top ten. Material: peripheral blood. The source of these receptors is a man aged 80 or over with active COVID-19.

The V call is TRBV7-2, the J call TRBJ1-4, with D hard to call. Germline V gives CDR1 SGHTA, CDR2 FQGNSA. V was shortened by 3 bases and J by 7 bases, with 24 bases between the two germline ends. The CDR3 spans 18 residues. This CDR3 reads CASSFALQRGAAGEKLFF. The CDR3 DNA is TGTGCCAGCAGCTTCGCCCTCCAACGGGGAGCGGCCGGTGAAAAACTGTTTTTT.

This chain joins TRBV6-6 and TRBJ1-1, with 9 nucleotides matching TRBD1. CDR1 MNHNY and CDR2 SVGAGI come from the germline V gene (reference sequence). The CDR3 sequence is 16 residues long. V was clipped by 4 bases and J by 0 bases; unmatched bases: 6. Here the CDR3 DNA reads TGTGCCAGCAGTTCCTCCGGGACAGGGTTGAACACTGAAGCTTTCTTT. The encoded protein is CASSSSGTGLNTEAFF.

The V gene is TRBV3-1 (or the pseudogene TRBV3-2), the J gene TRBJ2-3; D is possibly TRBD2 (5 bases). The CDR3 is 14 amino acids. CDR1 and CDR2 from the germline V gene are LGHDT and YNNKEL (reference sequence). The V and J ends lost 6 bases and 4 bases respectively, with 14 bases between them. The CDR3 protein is CASSQLLDSDTQYF. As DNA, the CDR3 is TGTGCCAGCAGTCAGTTGCTGGACTCAGATACGCAGTATTTT.

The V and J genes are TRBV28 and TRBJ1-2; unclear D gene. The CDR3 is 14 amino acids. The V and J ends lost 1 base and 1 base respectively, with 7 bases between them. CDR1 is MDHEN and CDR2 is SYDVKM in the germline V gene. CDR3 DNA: TGTGCCAGCAGTTTATCGGTTCTTAACTATGGCTACACCTTC. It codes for CASSLSVLNYGYTF.

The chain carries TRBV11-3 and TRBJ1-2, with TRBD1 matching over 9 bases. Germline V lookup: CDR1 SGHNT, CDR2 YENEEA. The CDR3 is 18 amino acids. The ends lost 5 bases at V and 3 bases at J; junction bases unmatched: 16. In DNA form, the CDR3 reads TGTGCCAGCAGCCCCTGGTGGGGGAGGGACAGGGCTTACTATGGCTACACCTTC. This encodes CASSPWWGRDRAYYGYTF. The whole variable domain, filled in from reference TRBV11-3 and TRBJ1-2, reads EAGVVQSPRYKIIEKKQPVAFWCNPISGHNTLYWYLQNLGQGPELLIRYENEEAVDDSQLPKDRFSAERLKGVDSTLKIQPAELGDSAVYLCASSPWWGRDRAYYGYTFGSGTRLTVV.

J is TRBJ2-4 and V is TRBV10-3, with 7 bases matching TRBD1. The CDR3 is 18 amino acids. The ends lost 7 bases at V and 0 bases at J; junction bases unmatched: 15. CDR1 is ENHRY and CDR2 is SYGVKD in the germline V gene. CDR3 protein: CAIITPTGPNLAKNIQYF. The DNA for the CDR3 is TGTGCCATCATAACCCCGACAGGGCCCAACTTAGCCAAAAACATTCAGTACTTC.

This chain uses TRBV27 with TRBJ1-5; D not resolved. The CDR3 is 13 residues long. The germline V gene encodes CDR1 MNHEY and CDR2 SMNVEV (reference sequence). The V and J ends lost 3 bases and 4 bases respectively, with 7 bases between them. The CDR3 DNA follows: TGTGCCAGCAGTTTTGACACAAATCAGCCCCAGCATTTT. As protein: CASSFDTNQPQHF.

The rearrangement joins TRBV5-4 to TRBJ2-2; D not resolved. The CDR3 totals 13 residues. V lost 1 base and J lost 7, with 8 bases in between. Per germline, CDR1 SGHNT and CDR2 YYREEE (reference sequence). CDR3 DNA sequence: TGTGCCAGCAGCTTGCGTCAGGTCGGGGAGCTGTTTTTT. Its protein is CASSLRQVGELFF.

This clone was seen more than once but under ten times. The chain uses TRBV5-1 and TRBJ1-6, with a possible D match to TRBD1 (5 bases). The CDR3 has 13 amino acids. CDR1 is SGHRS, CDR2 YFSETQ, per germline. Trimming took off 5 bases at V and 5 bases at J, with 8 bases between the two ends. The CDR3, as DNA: TGCGCCAGCAGGTTAGGGGATAATTCACCCCTCCACTTT. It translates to CASRLGDNSPLHF.

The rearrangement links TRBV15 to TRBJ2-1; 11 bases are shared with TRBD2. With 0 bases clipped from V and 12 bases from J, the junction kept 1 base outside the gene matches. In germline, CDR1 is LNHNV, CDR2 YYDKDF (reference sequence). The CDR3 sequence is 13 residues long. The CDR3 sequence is CATSRELAGAQFF. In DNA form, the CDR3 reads TGTGCCACCAGCAGAGAACTAGCGGGAGCGCAGTTCTTC. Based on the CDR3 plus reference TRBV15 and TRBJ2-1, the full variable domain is DAMVIQNPRYQVTQFGKPVTLSCSQTLNHNVMYWYQQKSSQAPKLLFHYYDKDFNNEADTPDNFQSRRPNTSFCFLDIRSPGLGDTAMYLCATSRELAGAQFFGPGTRLTVL.

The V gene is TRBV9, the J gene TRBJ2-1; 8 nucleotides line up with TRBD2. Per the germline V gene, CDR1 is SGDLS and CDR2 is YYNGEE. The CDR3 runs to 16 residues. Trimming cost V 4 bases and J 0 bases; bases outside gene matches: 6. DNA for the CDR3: TGTGCCAGCAGCACCGTAGCGGGAAACTCCTACAATGAGCAGTTCTTC. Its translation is CASSTVAGNSYNEQFF.

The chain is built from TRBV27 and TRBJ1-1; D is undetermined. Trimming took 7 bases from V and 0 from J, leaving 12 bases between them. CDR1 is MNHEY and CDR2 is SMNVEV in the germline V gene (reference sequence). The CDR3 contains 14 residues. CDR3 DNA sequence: TGTGCCAGCAAATTTCAGGCGATGAACACTGAAGCTTTCTTT. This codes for CASKFQAMNTEAFF.

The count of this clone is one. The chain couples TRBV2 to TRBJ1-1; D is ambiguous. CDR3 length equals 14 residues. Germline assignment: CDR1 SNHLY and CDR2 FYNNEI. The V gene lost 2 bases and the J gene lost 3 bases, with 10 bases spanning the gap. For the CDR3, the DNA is TGTGCCAGCAGTGAACGAGGGTTTTACACTGAAGCTTTCTTT. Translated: CASSERGFYTEAFF.

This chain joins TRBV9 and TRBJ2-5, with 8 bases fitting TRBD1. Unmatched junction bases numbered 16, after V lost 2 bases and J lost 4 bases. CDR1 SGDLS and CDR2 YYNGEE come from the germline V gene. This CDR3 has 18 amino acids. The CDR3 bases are TGTGCCAGCAGCGTGGGCAGGGGGCTACTATCTGGCAGAGAGACCCAGTACTTC. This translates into CASSVGRGLLSGRETQYF.

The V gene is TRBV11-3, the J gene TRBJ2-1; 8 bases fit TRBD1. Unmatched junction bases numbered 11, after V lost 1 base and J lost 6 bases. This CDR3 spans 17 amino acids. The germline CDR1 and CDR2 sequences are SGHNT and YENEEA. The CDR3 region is CASSLGGFGTGRNEQFF. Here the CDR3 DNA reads TGTGCCAGCAGCTTAGGGGGGTTTGGGACAGGCCGCAATGAGCAGTTCTTC.

CDR3 in DNA: TGTGCCAGCAGCCCGCCGGGAGGAAACTCCTACAATGAGCAGTTCTTC. It yields the protein CASSPPGGNSYNEQFF. The genes are TRBV7-9 and TRBJ2-1, with 7 bases aligning to TRBD2. The CDR3 is 16 amino acids. V was pared by 5 bases and J by 0 bases, with 7 bases of the junction left unmatched. Germline assignment: CDR1 SEHNR and CDR2 FQNEAQ (reference sequence).

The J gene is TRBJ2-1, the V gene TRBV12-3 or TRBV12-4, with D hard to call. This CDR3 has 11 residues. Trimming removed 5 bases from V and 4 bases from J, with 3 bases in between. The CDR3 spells CASSLYNEQFF. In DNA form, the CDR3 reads TGTGCCAGCAGTCTGTACAATGAGCAGTTCTTC.

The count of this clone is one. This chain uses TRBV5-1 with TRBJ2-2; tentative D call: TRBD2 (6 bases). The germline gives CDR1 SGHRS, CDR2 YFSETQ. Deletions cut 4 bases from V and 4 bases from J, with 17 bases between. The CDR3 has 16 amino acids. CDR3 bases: TGCGCCAGCAGCACCGATAGCGGATATACCACCGGGGAGCTGTTTTTT. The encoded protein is CASSTDSGYTTGELFF.

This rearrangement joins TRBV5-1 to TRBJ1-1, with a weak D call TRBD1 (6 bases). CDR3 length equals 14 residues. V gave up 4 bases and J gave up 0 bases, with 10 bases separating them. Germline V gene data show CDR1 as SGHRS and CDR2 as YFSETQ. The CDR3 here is CASSRGGLNTEAFF. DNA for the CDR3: TGCGCCAGCAGCCGAGGGGGACTGAACACTGAAGCTTTCTTT. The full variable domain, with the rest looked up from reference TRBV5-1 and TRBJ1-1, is KAGVTQTPRYLIKTRGQQVTLSCSPISGHRSVSWYQQTPGQGLQFLFEYFSETQRNKGNFPGRFSGRQFSNSRSEMNVSTLELGDSALYLCASSRGGLNTEAFFGQGTRLTVV.

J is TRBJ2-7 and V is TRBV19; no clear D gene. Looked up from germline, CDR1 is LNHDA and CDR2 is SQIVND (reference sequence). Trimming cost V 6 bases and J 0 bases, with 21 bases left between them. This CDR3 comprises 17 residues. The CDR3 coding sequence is TGTGCCAGTAGCACGGCCCGTTCGGGTACCAACTCCTACGAGCAGTACTTC. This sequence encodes CASSTARSGTNSYEQYF.

The CDR3 sequence is CASSAPRTGEQETQYF. The CDR3 DNA reads as TGTGCCAGCAGTGCCCCCCGTACAGGGGAACAAGAGACCCAGTACTTC. This chain links TRBV6-1 with TRBJ2-5; 7 nucleotides agree with TRBD1. V was clipped by 4 bases and J by 2 bases; unmatched bases: 10. The CDR3 has 16 residues. The germline gives CDR1 MNHNS, CDR2 SASEGT.

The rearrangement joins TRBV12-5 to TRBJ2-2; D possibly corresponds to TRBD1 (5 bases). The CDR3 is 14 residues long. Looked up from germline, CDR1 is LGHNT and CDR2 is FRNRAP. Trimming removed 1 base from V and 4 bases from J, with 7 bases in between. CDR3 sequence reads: CASGLGQSTGELFF. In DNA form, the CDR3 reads TGTGCTAGTGGTTTGGGACAGAGCACCGGGGAGCTGTTTTTT.

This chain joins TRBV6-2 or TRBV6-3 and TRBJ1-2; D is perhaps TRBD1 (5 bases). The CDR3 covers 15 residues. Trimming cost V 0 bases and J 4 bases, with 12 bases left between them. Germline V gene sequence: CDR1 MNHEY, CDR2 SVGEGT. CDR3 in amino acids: CASSYSQTAGYGYTF. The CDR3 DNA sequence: TGTGCCAGCAGTTACTCCCAGACAGCGGGCTATGGCTACACCTTC.

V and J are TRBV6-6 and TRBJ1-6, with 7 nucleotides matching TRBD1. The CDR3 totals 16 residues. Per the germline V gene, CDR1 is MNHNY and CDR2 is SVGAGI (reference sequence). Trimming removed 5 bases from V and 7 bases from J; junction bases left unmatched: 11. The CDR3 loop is CASSKQRQGTNSPLHF. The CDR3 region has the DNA TGTGCCAGCAGTAAACAGAGACAGGGCACGAATTCACCCCTCCACTTT.

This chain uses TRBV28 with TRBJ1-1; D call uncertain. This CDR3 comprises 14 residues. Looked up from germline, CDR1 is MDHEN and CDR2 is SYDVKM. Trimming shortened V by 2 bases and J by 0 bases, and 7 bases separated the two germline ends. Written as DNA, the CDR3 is TGTGCCAGCAGTTTACCACAAATGAACACTGAAGCTTTCTTT. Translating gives CASSLPQMNTEAFF.

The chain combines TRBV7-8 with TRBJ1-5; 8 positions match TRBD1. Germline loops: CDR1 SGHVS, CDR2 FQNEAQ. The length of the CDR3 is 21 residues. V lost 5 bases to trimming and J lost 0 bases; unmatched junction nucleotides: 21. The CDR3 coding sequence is TGTGCCAGCAGCCGAAGTAACAGGGGGGCCGCAGAATCTTATAGCAATCAGCCCCAGCATTTT. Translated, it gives CASSRSNRGAAESYSNQPQHF. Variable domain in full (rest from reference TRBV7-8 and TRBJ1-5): GAGVSQSPRYKVAKRGQDVALRCDPISGHVSLFWYQQALGQGPEFLTYFQNEAQLDKSGLPSDRFFAERPEGSVSTLKIQRTQQEDSAVYLCASSRSNRGAAESYSNQPQHFGDGTRLSIL.

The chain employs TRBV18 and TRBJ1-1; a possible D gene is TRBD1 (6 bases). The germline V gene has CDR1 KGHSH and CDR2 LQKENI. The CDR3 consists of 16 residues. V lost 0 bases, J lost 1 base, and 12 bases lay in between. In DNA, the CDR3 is TGTGCCAGCTCACCACCTATGACAGGAGAGAACACTGAAGCTTTCTTT. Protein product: CASSPPMTGENTEAFF.